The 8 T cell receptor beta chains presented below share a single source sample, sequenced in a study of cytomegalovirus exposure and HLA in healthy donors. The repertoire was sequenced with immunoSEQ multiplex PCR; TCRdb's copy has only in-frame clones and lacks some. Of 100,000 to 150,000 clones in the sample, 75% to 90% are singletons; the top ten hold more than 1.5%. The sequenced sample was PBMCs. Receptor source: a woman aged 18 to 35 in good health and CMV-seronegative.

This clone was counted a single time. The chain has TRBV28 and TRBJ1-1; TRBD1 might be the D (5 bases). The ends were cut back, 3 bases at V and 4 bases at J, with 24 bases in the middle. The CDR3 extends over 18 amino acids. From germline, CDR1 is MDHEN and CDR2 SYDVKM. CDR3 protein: CASSFLMVTGRGSTEAFF. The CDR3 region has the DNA TGTGCCAGCAGTTTTCTTATGGTTACTGGAAGGGGTAGCACTGAAGCTTTCTTT. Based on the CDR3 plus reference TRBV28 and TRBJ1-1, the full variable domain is DVKVTQSSRYLVKRTGEKVFLECVQDMDHENMFWYRQDPGLGLRLIYFSYDVKMKEKGDIPEGYSVSREKKERFSLILESASTNQTSMYLCASSFLMVTGRGSTEAFFGQGTRLTVV.

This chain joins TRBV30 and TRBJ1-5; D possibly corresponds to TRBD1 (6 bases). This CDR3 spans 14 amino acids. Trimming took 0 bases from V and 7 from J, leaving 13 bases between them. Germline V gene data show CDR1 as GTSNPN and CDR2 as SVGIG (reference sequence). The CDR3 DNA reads TGTGCCTGGAGTGTCGGGCAGGGGTTACAGCCCCAGCATTTT. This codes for CAWSVGQGLQPQHF.

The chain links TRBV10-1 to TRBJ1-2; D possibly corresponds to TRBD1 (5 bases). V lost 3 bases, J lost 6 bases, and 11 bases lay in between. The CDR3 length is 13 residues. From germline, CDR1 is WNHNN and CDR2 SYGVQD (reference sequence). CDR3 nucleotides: TGCGCCAGCAGTGACAGGGAAGTGGATGGCTACACCTTC. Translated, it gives CASSDREVDGYTF.

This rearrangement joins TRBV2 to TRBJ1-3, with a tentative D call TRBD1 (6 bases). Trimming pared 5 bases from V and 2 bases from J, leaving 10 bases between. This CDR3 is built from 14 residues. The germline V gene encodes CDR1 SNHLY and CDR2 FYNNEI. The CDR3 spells CASSRGRAGNTIYF. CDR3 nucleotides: TGTGCCAGCAGTAGGGGGAGAGCTGGAAACACCATATATTTT.

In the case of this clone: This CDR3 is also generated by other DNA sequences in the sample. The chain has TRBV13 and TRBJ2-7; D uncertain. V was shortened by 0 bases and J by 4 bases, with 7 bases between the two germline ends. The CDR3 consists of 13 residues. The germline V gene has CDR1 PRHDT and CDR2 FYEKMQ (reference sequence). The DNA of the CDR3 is TGTGCCAGCAGCTTAGGTCGGGTATACGAGCAGTACTTC. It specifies CASSLGRVYEQYF.

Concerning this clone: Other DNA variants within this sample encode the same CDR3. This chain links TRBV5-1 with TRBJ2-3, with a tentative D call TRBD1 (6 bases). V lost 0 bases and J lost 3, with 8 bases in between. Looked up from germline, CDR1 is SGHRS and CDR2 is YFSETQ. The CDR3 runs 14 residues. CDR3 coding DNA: TGCGCCAGCAGCTTGGTACAGGGAACAGATACGCAGTATTTT. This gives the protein CASSLVQGTDTQYF.

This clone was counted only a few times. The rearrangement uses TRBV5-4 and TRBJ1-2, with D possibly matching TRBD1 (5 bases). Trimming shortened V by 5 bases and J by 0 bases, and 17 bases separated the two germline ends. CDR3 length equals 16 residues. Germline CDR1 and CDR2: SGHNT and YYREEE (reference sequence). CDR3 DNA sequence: TGTGCCAGCAGGCGTTGGGGGGGAGGGGCTAACTATGGCTACACCTTC. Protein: CASRRWGGGANYGYTF.

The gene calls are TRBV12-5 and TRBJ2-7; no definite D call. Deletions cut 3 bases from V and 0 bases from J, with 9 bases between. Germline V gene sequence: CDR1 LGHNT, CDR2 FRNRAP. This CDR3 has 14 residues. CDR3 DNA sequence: TGTGCTAGTGGTTTAGAGGAGCACTCCTACGAGCAGTACTTC. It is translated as CASGLEEHSYEQYF.